This record covers a single T cell receptor (beta chain). The sample belongs to a study of vaccination and CD4 T cells after COVID-19. Trimming removed 5 bases from V and 4 bases from J, with 20 bases in between. This CDR3 is built from 16 residues. In germline, CDR1 is SGHVS, CDR2 FQNEAQ. One entry per CDR3 protein results from TCRdb running MiXCR on the PCR reads. Found here are approximately 30,000 distinct CDR3 sequences, 45% to 55% of them singletons; the top ten hold more than 5.5%. Time point of the sample: late sampling 161 to 241 days after vaccination in three convalescent patients. This TCR derives from a human donor who had recovered from COVID-19. Sequencing was performed on CD4+ T cells from blood, taken about 7 months after SARS-CoV-2 vaccination. The chain employs TRBV7-8 and TRBJ2-5, with a weak D call TRBD1 (5 bases). CDR3 loop: CASSLNRQRPAETQYF. CDR3 nucleotide sequence: TGTGCCAGCAGCCTTAACCGACAGCGACCTGCAGAGACCCAGTACTTC.